These T cell receptor beta chains were read from a single sample in a study of identical twins. TCRdb re-called the 5' RACE reads with MiXCR, one entry per CDR3 protein. The profile shows under 300,000 distinct CDR3 sequences, about 14% of them singletons. Specimen: memory (CD45RO+) T cells sorted from blood. All receptors come from a woman between 18 and 30 years old in good health. Both conserved end residues are part of each CDR3. A D gene is named only where the DNA matches it firmly. The size field is filled for only some rows; it gives once, few, many or a size class.

v_call: TRBV18
clone_size: -
j_call: TRBJ2-7
d_call: -
cdr3_aa: CASSPTGIEERKYF
cdr3_nt: TGTGCCAGCTCACCGACAGGAATCGAGGAAAGGAAGTACTTC

v_call: TRBV9
clone_size: few
j_call: TRBJ2-3
d_call: TRBD2
cdr3_aa: CASSPGLAGHTQYF
cdr3_nt: TGTGCCAGCAGCCCCGGACTAGCGGGCCATACGCAGTATTTT

v_call: TRBV5-5
clone_size: many
j_call: TRBJ1-1
d_call: TRBD1
cdr3_aa: CASSLTGKTEAFF
cdr3_nt: TGTGCCAGCAGCCTGACAGGGAAAACTGAAGCTTTCTTT

v_call: TRBV6-1
clone_size: few
j_call: TRBJ2-3
d_call: TRBD1
cdr3_aa: CASRNRDRGSDTQYF
cdr3_nt: TGTGCCAGCAGGAACCGGGACAGGGGATCAGATACGCAGTATTTT

v_call: TRBV7-2
clone_size: -
j_call: TRBJ1-1
d_call: -
cdr3_aa: CASSFTGTRGTEAFF
cdr3_nt: TGTGCCAGCAGCTTCACTGGGACTCGGGGAACTGAAGCTTTCTTT

v_call: TRBV12-3/TRBV12-4
clone_size: many
j_call: TRBJ1-2
d_call: -
cdr3_aa: CASSPKGGRANYGYTF
cdr3_nt: TGTGCCAGCAGCCCCAAAGGGGGGAGGGCTAACTATGGCTACACCTTC

v_call: TRBV4-2
clone_size: few
j_call: TRBJ1-5
d_call: -
cdr3_aa: CASSQANSFNQPQHF
cdr3_nt: TGTGCCAGCAGCCAAGCAAACAGCTTCAATCAGCCCCAGCATTTT

v_call: TRBV2
clone_size: many
j_call: TRBJ2-5
d_call: -
cdr3_aa: CASRAGAGATQYF
cdr3_nt: TGTGCCAGCAGGGCCGGGGCCGGAGCGACCCAGTACTTC

v_call: TRBV11-3
clone_size: -
j_call: TRBJ2-1
d_call: -
cdr3_aa: CASSLEMYNEQFF
cdr3_nt: TGTGCCAGCAGCTTAGAAATGTACAATGAGCAGTTCTTC

v_call: TRBV5-1
clone_size: few
j_call: TRBJ2-3
d_call: -
cdr3_aa: CASLLRESTDTQYF
cdr3_nt: TGCGCCAGTCTACTTAGGGAGAGCACAGATACGCAGTATTTT

v_call: TRBV11-2
clone_size: -
j_call: TRBJ2-2
d_call: -
cdr3_aa: CASSSRDRDPNTGELFF
cdr3_nt: TGTGCCAGCAGCAGCAGAGACCGGGATCCAAACACCGGGGAGCTGTTTTTT

v_call: TRBV7-7
clone_size: -
j_call: TRBJ2-3
d_call: -
cdr3_aa: CASSFGPSGDTQYF
cdr3_nt: TGTGCTAGCAGCTTCGGCCCCTCGGGAGATACGCAGTATTTT

v_call: TRBV3-1
clone_size: few
j_call: TRBJ2-3
d_call: TRBD2
cdr3_aa: CASSLWDYKDTQYF
cdr3_nt: TGTGCCAGCAGCCTTTGGGACTACAAAGATACGCAGTATTTT

v_call: TRBV9
clone_size: few
j_call: TRBJ1-1
d_call: -
cdr3_aa: CASSPTGERAFF
cdr3_nt: TGTGCCAGCAGTCCCACCGGGGAGCGCGCTTTCTTT

v_call: TRBV20-1
clone_size: -
j_call: TRBJ2-3
d_call: TRBD2
cdr3_aa: CSARGAGGTTQYF
cdr3_nt: TGCAGTGCGAGGGGAGCGGGGGGAACTACGCAGTATTTT

v_call: TRBV12-3/TRBV12-4
clone_size: many
j_call: TRBJ2-2
d_call: -
cdr3_aa: CASSQDYTGELFF
cdr3_nt: TGTGCCAGCAGTCAGGACTATACCGGGGAGCTGTTTTTT

v_call: TRBV5-8
clone_size: few
j_call: TRBJ2-1
d_call: -
cdr3_aa: CASSLGPPPYNEQFF
cdr3_nt: TGTGCCAGCAGCTTGGGGCCTCCTCCCTACAATGAGCAGTTCTTC

v_call: TRBV9
clone_size: many
j_call: TRBJ1-2
d_call: -
cdr3_aa: CASSVDSGPGGYTF
cdr3_nt: TGTGCCAGCAGCGTAGATTCCGGCCCCGGTGGCTACACCTTC

v_call: TRBV18
clone_size: -
j_call: TRBJ2-3
d_call: -
cdr3_aa: CASSPDVAGLTDTQYF
cdr3_nt: TGTGCCAGCTCACCAGATGTGGCGGGCCTTACAGATACGCAGTATTTT

v_call: TRBV3-1
clone_size: few
j_call: TRBJ1-5
d_call: -
cdr3_aa: CASSQGGGVVGQPQHF
cdr3_nt: TGTGCCAGCAGCCAAGGGGGAGGTGTCGTCGGGCAGCCCCAGCATTTT

v_call: TRBV6-1
clone_size: -
j_call: TRBJ2-7
d_call: -
cdr3_aa: CASTTLGGGPEQYF
cdr3_nt: TGTGCCAGCACTACACTAGGAGGGGGACCCGAGCAGTACTTC

v_call: TRBV12-3/TRBV12-4
clone_size: -
j_call: TRBJ2-3
d_call: TRBD2
cdr3_aa: CASSFSGGSASTDTQYF
cdr3_nt: TGTGCCAGCAGTTTTAGCGGGGGGTCCGCAAGCACAGATACGCAGTATTTT

v_call: TRBV6-2/TRBV6-3
clone_size: few
j_call: TRBJ2-1
d_call: -
cdr3_aa: CASSYGAYNEQFF
cdr3_nt: TGTGCCAGCAGTTATGGCGCCTACAATGAGCAGTTCTTC

v_call: TRBV6-2/TRBV6-3
clone_size: -
j_call: TRBJ2-3
d_call: TRBD2
cdr3_aa: CARRKSGASTDTQYF
cdr3_nt: TGTGCCCGCCGAAAGAGCGGGGCTAGCACAGATACGCAGTATTTT

v_call: TRBV27
clone_size: few
j_call: TRBJ1-1
d_call: TRBD1
cdr3_aa: CASSSIYRGTEAFF
cdr3_nt: TGTGCCAGCAGTTCGATCTACAGGGGCACTGAAGCTTTCTTT

v_call: TRBV12-3/TRBV12-4
clone_size: few
j_call: TRBJ1-3
d_call: -
cdr3_aa: CASSFRTSGNTIYF
cdr3_nt: TGTGCCAGCAGTTTCCGGACAAGTGGAAACACCATATATTTT

v_call: TRBV19
clone_size: -
j_call: TRBJ2-7
d_call: -
cdr3_aa: CASSMFRDEQYF
cdr3_nt: TGTGCCAGTAGTATGTTTCGAGACGAGCAGTACTTC

v_call: TRBV5-1
clone_size: few
j_call: TRBJ2-3
d_call: -
cdr3_aa: CASSLGGLSTDTQYF
cdr3_nt: TGCGCCAGCAGCTTGGGGGGGCTAAGCACAGATACGCAGTATTTT

v_call: TRBV18
clone_size: few
j_call: TRBJ2-1
d_call: -
cdr3_aa: CASSQSHQGNEQFF
cdr3_nt: TGTGCCAGCTCGCAGAGCCATCAGGGGAATGAGCAGTTCTTC

v_call: TRBV5-1
clone_size: -
j_call: TRBJ2-1
d_call: TRBD2
cdr3_aa: CASSHTSGSLSADEQFF
cdr3_nt: TGCGCCAGCAGCCATACTAGCGGGAGTCTGTCCGCCGATGAGCAGTTCTTC

v_call: TRBV3-1
clone_size: -
j_call: TRBJ1-2
d_call: TRBD1
cdr3_aa: CASTNGQGVGGYTF
cdr3_nt: TGTGCCAGCACGAACGGACAGGGGGTAGGAGGCTACACCTTC

v_call: TRBV5-6
clone_size: -
j_call: TRBJ1-1
d_call: -
cdr3_aa: CASSGGFAEAFF
cdr3_nt: TGTGCCAGCAGCGGGGGGTTCGCTGAAGCTTTCTTT

v_call: TRBV7-7
clone_size: -
j_call: TRBJ2-1
d_call: -
cdr3_aa: CASSLRLTDEQFF
cdr3_nt: TGTGCCAGCAGCTTAAGATTAACCGATGAGCAGTTCTTC

v_call: TRBV5-1
clone_size: -
j_call: TRBJ2-1
d_call: TRBD2
cdr3_aa: CASSLRTRRSHNEQFF
cdr3_nt: TGCGCCAGCAGCCTCCGGACTAGGAGGTCCCACAATGAGCAGTTCTTC

v_call: TRBV19
clone_size: -
j_call: TRBJ1-1
d_call: -
cdr3_aa: CASSIAPGLNTEAFF
cdr3_nt: TGTGCCAGTAGTATAGCCCCAGGACTGAACACTGAAGCTTTCTTT

v_call: TRBV5-1
clone_size: -
j_call: TRBJ2-3
d_call: -
cdr3_aa: CASSLNDRTSTDTQYF
cdr3_nt: TGCGCCAGCAGCTTAAACGACAGAACTAGCACAGATACGCAGTATTTT

v_call: TRBV7-6
clone_size: -
j_call: TRBJ2-1
d_call: -
cdr3_aa: CASSLDAAGGVREQFF
cdr3_nt: TGTGCCAGCAGCTTGGATGCTGCCGGGGGAGTCCGCGAGCAGTTCTTC

v_call: TRBV7-8
clone_size: -
j_call: TRBJ2-1
d_call: TRBD2
cdr3_aa: CASSLGGSGSKNEQFF
cdr3_nt: TGTGCCAGCAGCTTAGGGGGTAGCGGGAGTAAAAATGAGCAGTTCTTC

v_call: TRBV20-1
clone_size: -
j_call: TRBJ1-2
d_call: -
cdr3_aa: CSARDPREYNGYTF
cdr3_nt: TGCAGTGCTAGAGATCCCAGGGAGTATAATGGCTACACCTTC

v_call: TRBV11-2
clone_size: -
j_call: TRBJ2-7
d_call: -
cdr3_aa: CASSSIRGPLSYEQYF
cdr3_nt: TGTGCCAGCAGCAGTATCCGGGGTCCTCTTTCCTACGAGCAGTACTTC

v_call: TRBV12-3/TRBV12-4
clone_size: many
j_call: TRBJ2-3
d_call: -
cdr3_aa: CASSFGSEDTQYF
cdr3_nt: TGTGCCAGCAGTTTCGGGTCAGAAGATACGCAGTATTTT

v_call: TRBV5-1
clone_size: -
j_call: TRBJ1-6
d_call: TRBD1
cdr3_aa: CASSPTGGQGNSPLHF
cdr3_nt: TGCGCCAGCAGTCCTACAGGGGGGCAAGGTAATTCACCCCTCCACTTT

v_call: TRBV9
clone_size: -
j_call: TRBJ2-1
d_call: -
cdr3_aa: CASSPDESKQFF
cdr3_nt: TGTGCCAGCAGCCCCGACGAATCTAAGCAGTTCTTC

v_call: TRBV4-3
clone_size: -
j_call: TRBJ1-1
d_call: -
cdr3_aa: CASSQEGTGEYTEAFF
cdr3_nt: TGCGCCAGCAGCCAAGAAGGTACAGGCGAGTACACTGAAGCTTTCTTT

v_call: TRBV5-1
clone_size: few
j_call: TRBJ1-4
d_call: -
cdr3_aa: CASSLAPGLEEKLFF
cdr3_nt: TGCGCCAGCAGCTTGGCCCCAGGGTTGGAGGAAAAACTGTTTTTT

v_call: TRBV2
clone_size: -
j_call: TRBJ1-5
d_call: -
cdr3_aa: CASSDRASQPQHF
cdr3_nt: TGTGCCAGCAGTGACAGGGCAAGTCAGCCCCAGCATTTT

v_call: TRBV20-1
clone_size: -
j_call: TRBJ2-1
d_call: -
cdr3_aa: CSARDVVAEQFF
cdr3_nt: TGCAGTGCTAGAGATGTGGTAGCGGAGCAGTTCTTC

v_call: TRBV12-3/TRBV12-4
clone_size: few
j_call: TRBJ2-2
d_call: -
cdr3_aa: CASSWSVSGELFF
cdr3_nt: TGTGCCAGCAGTTGGTCTGTGAGCGGGGAGCTGTTTTTT

v_call: TRBV6-5
clone_size: -
j_call: TRBJ2-7
d_call: -
cdr3_aa: CASSYRLPTYEQYF
cdr3_nt: TGTGCCAGCAGTTATCGCCTCCCCACCTACGAGCAGTACTTC

v_call: TRBV27
clone_size: few
j_call: TRBJ2-3
d_call: -
cdr3_aa: CASSFRSQTIESSTDTQYF
cdr3_nt: TGTGCCAGCAGTTTTCGTTCACAGACCATAGAATCTAGCACAGATACGCAGTATTTT

v_call: TRBV11-2
clone_size: few
j_call: TRBJ2-1
d_call: -
cdr3_aa: CASSPVRGPSYNEQFF
cdr3_nt: TGTGCCAGCAGCCCGGTCCGGGGGCCCTCCTACAATGAGCAGTTCTTC

v_call: TRBV7-9
clone_size: many
j_call: TRBJ2-7
d_call: TRBD2
cdr3_aa: CASSSSGSYEQYF
cdr3_nt: TGTGCCAGCAGCTCTAGCGGGAGCTACGAGCAGTACTTC

v_call: TRBV15
clone_size: few
j_call: TRBJ2-3
d_call: -
cdr3_aa: CATSRLTWGTDTQYF
cdr3_nt: TGTGCCACCAGCAGATTGACGTGGGGCACAGATACGCAGTATTTT

v_call: TRBV4-3
clone_size: few
j_call: TRBJ2-1
d_call: TRBD2
cdr3_aa: CASSQATSLVYEQFF
cdr3_nt: TGCGCCAGCAGCCAGGCGACTAGCCTTGTCTATGAGCAGTTCTTC

v_call: TRBV20-1
clone_size: few
j_call: TRBJ2-2
d_call: -
cdr3_aa: CSARGGAGHANTGELFF
cdr3_nt: TGCAGTGCTAGAGGGGGAGCGGGCCACGCGAACACCGGGGAGCTGTTTTTT